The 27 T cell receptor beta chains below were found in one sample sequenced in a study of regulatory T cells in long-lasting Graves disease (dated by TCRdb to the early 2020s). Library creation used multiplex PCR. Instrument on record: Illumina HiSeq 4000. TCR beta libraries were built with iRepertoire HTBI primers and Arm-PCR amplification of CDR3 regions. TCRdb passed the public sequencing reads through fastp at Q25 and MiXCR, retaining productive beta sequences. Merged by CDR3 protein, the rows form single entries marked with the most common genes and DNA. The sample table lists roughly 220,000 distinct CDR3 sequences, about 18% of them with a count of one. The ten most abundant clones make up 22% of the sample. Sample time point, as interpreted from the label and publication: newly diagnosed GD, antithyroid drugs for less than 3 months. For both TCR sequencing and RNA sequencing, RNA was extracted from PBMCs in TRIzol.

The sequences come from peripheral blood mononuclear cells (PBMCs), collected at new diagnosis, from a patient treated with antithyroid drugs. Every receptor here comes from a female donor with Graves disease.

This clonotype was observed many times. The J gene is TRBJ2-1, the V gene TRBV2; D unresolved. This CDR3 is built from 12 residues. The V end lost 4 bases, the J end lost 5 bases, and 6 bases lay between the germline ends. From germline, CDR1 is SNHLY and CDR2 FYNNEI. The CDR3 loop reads CASSGPHNEQFF. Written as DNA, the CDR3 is TGTGCCAGCAGTGGACCCCACAATGAGCAGTTCTTC. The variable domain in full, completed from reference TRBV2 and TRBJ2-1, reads EPEVTQTPSHQVTQMGQEVILRCVPISNHLYFYWYRQILGQKVEFLVSFYNNEISEKSEIFDDQFSVERPDGSNFTLKIRSTKLEDSAMYFCASSGPHNEQFFGPGTRLTVL.

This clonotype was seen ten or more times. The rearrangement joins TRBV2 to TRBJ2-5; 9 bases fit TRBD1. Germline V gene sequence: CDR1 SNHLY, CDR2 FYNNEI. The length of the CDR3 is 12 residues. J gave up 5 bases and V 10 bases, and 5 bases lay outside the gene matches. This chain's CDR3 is CATRDRAETQYF. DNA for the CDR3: TGTGCCACCCGGGACAGGGCGGAGACCCAGTACTTC.

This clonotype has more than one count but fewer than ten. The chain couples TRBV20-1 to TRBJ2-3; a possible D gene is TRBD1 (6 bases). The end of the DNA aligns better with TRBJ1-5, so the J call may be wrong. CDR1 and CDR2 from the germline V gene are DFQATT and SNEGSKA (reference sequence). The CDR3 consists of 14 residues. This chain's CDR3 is CSAYLARGMDTQHF. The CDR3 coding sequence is TGCAGTGCCTACCTAGCGAGGGGGATGGATACGCAGCATTTT.

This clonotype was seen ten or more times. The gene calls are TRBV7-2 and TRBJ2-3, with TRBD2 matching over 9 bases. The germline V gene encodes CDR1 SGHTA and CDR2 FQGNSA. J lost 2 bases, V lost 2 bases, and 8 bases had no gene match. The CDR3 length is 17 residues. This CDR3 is CASSLYASGTFTDTQYF. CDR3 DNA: TGTGCCAGCAGCTTATATGCTAGCGGGACCTTCACAGATACGCAGTATTTT.

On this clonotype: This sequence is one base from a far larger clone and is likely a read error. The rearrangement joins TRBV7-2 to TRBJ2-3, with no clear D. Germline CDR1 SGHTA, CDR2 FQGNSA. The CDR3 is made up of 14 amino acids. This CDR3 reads CASSLGLIQETRYF. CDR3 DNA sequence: TGTGCCAGCAGCTTAGGGCTAATACAAGAGACCCGGTACTTC.

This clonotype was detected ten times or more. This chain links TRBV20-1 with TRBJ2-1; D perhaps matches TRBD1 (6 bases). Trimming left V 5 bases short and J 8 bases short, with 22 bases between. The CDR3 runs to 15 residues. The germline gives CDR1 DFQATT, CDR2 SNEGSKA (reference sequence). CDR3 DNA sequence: TGCAGTGCTCGCCCCCTAAGGGGGACGTGGGATGAGCAGTTCTTC. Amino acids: CSARPLRGTWDEQFF.

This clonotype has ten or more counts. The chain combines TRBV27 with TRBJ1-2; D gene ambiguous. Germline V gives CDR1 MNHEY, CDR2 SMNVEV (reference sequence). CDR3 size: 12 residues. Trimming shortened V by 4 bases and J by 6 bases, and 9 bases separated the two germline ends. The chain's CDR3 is CASSSAGNGYTF. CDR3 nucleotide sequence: TGTGCCAGCAGTTCGGCCGGGAATGGCTACACCTTC.

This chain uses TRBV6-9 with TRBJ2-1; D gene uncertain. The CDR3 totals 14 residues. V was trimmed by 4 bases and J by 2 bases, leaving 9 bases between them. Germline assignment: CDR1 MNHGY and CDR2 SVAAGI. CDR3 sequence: CASSFESPYNEQFF. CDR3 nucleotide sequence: TGTGCCAGCAGTTTCGAGAGTCCCTACAATGAGCAGTTCTTC.

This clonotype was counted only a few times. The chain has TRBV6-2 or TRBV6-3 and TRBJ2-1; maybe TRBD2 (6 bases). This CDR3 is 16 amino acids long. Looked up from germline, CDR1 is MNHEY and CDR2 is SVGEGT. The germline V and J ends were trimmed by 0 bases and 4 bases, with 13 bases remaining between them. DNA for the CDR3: TGTGCCAGCAGTTACTCGGGACGGCGGGGTTACAATGAGCAGTTCTTC. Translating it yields CASSYSGRRGYNEQFF.

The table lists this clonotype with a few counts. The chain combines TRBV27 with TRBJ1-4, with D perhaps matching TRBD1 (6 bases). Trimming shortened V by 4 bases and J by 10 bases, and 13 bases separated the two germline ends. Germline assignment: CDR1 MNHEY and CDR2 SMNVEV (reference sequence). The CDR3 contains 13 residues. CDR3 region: CASSYREKGKLFF. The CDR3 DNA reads TGTGCCAGCAGTTACAGGGAAAAAGGAAAACTGTTTTTT.

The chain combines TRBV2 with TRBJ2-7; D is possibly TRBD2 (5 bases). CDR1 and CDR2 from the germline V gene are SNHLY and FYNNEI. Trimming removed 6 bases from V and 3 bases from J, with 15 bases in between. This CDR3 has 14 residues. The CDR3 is CASRRAQSYYEQYF. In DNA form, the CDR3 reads TGTGCCAGCAGGAGGGCCCAATCCTACTACGAGCAGTACTTC.

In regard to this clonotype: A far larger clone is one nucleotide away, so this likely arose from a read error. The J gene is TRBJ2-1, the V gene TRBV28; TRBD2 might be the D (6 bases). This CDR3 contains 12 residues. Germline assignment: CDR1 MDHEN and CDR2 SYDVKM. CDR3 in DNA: TGTGCGGCAGGGAGGAGCTCCTACGAGCAGTTCTTC. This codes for CAAGRSSYEQFF. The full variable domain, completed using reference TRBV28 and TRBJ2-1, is DVKVTQSSRYLVKRTGEKVFLECVQDMDHENMFWYRQDPGLGLRLIYFSYDVKMKEKGDIPEGYSVSREKKERFSLILESASTNQTSMYLCAAGRSSYEQFFGPGTRLTVL.

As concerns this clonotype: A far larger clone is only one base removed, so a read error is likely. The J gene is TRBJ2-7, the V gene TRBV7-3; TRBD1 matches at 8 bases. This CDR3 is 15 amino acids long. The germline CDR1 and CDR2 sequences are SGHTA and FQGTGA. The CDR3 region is CTNSKRQGSGYEQYF. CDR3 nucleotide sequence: TGTACCAACAGCAAGAGACAGGGGAGTGGCTACGAGCAGTACTTC.

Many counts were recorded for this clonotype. CDR3 nucleotide sequence: TGTGCCAGCAGCAAACAGGGGGGCAATGAGCAGTTCTTC. Its protein is CASSKQGGNEQFF. The chain has TRBV27 and TRBJ2-1; 8 bases line up with TRBD1. V was clipped by 6 bases and J by 6 bases; unmatched bases: 4. The CDR3 spans 13 residues. Germline CDR1 reads MNHEY; CDR2 reads SMNVEV (reference sequence).

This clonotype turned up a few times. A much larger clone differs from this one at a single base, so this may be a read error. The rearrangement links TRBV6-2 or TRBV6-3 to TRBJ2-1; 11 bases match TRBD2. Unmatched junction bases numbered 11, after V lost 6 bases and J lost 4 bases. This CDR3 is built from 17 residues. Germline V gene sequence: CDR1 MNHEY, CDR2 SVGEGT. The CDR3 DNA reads TGTGCCAGCAGGATGACTAGCGGGAAGGCCATGTACAATGAGCAGTTCTTC. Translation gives CASRMTSGKAMYNEQFF.

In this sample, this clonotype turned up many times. CDR3 nucleotide sequence: TGTGCCAGCAGTTCGGGACAGGGGGTGGGCTATGGCTACACCTTC. It yields the protein CASSSGQGVGYGYTF. This rearrangement joins TRBV28 to TRBJ1-2, with TRBD1 matching 11 bases. V lost 4 bases to trimming and J lost 4 bases; unmatched junction nucleotides: 5. The germline V gene encodes CDR1 MDHEN and CDR2 SYDVKM. The CDR3 contains 15 residues.

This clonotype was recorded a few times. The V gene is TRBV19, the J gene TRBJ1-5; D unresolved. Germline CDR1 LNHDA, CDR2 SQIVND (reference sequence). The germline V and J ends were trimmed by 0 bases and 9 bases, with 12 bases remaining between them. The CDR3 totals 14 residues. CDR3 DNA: TGTGCCAGTAGTATAGATGACGATGGTGGGCCCCAGCATTTT. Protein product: CASSIDDDGGPQHF.

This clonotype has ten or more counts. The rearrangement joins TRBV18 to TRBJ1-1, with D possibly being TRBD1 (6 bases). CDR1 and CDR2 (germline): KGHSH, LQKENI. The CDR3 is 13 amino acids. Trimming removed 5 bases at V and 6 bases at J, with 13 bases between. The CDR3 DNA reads TGTGCCAGCTCAATAGACAGGACAGCTGAAGCTTTCTTT. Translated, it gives CASSIDRTAEAFF.

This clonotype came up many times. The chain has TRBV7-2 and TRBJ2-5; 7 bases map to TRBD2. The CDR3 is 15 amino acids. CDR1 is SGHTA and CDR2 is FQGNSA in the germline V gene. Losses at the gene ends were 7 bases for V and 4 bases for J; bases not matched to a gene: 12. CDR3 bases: TGTGCCAGCATCAATCGAAGGACTAGGCCAGAGACCCAGTACTTC. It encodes CASINRRTRPETQYF.

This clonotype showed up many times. In nucleotides, the CDR3 is TGTGCCAGCAGCGGACAGGGCTACGAGCAGTACTTC. It is translated as CASSGQGYEQYF. This chain links TRBV7-6 with TRBJ2-7; 8 bases map to TRBD1. With 5 bases clipped from V and 3 bases from J, the junction kept 0 bases outside the gene matches. Germline-derived CDR1 and CDR2 are SGHVS and FNYEAQ. The CDR3 is 12 amino acids.

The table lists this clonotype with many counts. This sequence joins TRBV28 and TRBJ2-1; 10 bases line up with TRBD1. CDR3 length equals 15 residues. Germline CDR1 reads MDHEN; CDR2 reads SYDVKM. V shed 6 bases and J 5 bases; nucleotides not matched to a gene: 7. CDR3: CASRTPGQGNNEQFF. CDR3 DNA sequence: TGTGCCAGCAGGACACCGGGACAGGGGAACAATGAGCAGTTCTTC.

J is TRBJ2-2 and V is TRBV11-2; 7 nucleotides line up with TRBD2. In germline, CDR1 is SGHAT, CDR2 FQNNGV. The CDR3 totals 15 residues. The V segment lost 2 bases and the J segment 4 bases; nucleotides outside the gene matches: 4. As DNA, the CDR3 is TGTGCCAGCAGCTTAAAGGGCGGGGGCACCGGGGAGCTGTTTTTT. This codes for CASSLKGGGTGELFF.

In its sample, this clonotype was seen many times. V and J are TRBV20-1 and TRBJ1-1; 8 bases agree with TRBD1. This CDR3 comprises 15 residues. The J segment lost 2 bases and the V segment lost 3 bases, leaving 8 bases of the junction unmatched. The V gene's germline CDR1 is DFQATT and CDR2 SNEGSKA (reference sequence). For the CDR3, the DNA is TGCAGTGCTAGGAAGATCGGACAGGGAAACACTGAAGCTTTCTTT. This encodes CSARKIGQGNTEAFF.

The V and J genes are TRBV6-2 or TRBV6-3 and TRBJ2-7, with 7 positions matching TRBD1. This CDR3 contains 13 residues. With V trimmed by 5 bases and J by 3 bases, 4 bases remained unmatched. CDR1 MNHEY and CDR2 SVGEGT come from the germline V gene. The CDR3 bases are TGTGCCAGCAGTCCCCAGGGGGACTACGAGCAGTACTTC. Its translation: CASSPQGDYEQYF.

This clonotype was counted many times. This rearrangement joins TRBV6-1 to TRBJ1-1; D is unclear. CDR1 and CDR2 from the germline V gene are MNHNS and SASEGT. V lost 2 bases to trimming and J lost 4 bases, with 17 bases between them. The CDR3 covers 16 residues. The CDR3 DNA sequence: TGTGCCAGCAGTGAACTTTACGGGGTGGCGGGCACTGAAGCTTTCTTT. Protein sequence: CASSELYGVAGTEAFF.

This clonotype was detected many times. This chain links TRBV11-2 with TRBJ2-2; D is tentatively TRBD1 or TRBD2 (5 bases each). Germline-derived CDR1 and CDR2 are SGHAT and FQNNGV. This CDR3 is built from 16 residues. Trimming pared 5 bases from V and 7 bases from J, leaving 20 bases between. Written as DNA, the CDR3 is TGTGCCAGCAGCCCTAGACTCCGGTCGGGGCTCGGGGAGCTGTTTTTT. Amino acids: CASSPRLRSGLGELFF. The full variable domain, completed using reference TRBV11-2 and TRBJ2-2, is EAGVAQSPRYKIIEKRQSVAFWCNPISGHATLYWYQQILGQGPKLLIQFQNNGVVDDSQLPKDRFSAERLKGVDSTLKIQPAKLEDSAVYLCASSPRLRSGLGELFFGEGSRLTVL.

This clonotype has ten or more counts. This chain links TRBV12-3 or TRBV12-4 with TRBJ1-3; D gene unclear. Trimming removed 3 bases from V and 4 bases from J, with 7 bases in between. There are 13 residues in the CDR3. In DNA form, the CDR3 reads TGTGCCAGCAGTTTTAGAAGGGGAAACACCATATATTTT. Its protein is CASSFRRGNTIYF.